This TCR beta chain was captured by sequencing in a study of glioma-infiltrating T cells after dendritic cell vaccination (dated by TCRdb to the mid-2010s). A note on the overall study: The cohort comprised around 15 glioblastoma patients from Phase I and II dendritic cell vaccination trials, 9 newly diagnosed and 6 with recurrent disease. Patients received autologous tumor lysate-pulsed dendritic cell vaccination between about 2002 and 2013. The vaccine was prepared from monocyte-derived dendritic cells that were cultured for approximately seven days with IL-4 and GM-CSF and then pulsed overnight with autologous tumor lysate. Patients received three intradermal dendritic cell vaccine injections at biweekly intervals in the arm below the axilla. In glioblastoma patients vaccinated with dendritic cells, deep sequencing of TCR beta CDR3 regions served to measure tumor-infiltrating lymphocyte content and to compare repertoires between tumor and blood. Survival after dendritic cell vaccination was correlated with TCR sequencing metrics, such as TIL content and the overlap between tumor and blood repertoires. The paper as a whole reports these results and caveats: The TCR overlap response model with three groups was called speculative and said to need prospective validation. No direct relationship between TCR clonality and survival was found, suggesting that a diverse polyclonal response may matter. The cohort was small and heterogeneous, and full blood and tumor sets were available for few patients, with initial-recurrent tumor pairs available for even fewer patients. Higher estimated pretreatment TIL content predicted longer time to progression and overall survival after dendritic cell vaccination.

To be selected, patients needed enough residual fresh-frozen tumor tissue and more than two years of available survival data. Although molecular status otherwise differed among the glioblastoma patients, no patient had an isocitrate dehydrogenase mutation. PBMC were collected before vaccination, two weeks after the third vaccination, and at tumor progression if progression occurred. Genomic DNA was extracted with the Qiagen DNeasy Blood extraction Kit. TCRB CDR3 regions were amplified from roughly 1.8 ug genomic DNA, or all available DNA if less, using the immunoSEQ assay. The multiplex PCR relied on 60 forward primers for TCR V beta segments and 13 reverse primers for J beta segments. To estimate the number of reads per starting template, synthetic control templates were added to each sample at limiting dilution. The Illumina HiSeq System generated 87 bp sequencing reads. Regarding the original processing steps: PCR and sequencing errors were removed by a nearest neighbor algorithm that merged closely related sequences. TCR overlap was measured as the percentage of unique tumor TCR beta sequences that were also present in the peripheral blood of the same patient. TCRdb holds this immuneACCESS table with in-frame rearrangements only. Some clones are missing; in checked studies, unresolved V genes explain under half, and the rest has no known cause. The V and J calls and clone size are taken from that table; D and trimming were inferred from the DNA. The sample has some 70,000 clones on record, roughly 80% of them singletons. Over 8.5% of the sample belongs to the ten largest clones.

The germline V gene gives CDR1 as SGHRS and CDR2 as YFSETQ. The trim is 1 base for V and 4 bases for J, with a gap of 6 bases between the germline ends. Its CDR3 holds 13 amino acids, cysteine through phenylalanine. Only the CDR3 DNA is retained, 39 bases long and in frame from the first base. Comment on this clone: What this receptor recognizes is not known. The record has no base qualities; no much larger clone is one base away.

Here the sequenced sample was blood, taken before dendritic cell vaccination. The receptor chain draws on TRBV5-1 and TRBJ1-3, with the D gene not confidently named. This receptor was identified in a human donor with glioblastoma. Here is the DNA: TGCGCCAGCAGCTTGACAGAAGGAAACACCATATATTTT. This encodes CASSLTEGNTIYF.